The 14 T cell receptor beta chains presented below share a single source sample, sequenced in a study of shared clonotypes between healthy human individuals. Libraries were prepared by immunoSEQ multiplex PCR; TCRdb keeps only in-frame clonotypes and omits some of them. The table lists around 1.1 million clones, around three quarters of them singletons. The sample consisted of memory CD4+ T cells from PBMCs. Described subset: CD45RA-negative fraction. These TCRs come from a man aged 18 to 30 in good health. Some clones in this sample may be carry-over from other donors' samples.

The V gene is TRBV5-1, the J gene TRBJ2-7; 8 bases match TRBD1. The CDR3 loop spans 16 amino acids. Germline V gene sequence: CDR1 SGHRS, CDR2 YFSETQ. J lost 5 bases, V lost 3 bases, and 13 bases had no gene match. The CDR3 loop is CASSYGPGQGVHEQYF. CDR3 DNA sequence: TGCGCCAGCAGCTATGGGCCTGGACAGGGAGTCCACGAGCAGTACTTC.

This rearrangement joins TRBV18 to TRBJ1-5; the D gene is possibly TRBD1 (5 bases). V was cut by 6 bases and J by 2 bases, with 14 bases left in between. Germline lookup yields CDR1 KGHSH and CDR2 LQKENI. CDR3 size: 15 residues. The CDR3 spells CASSSGSGGNQPQHF. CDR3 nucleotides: TGTGCCAGCTCCTCAGGGAGTGGGGGCAATCAGCCCCAGCATTTT.

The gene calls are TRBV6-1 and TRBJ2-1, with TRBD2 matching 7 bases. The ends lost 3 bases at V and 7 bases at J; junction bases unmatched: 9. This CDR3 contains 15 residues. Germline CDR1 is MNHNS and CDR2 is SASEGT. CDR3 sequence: CASSEERAGRNEQFF. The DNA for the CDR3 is TGTGCCAGCAGTGAGGAAAGAGCGGGAAGAAATGAGCAGTTCTTC.

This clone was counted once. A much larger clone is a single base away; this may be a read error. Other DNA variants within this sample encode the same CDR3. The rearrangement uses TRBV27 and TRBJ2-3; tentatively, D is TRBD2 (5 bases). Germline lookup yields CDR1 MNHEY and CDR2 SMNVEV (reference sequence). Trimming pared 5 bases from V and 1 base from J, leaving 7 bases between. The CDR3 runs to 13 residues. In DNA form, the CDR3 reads TGTGCCAGCAGTACGCGGGGCACAGATACGCAGTATTTT. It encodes CASSTRGTDTQYF.

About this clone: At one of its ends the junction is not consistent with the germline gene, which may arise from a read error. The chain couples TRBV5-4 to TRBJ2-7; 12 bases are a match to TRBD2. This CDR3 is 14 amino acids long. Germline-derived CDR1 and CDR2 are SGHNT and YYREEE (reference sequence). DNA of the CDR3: TGCGCCAGCAGCCAAGGACTAGCGGGGCAGGGGCAGTACTTC. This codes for CASSQGLAGQGQYF.

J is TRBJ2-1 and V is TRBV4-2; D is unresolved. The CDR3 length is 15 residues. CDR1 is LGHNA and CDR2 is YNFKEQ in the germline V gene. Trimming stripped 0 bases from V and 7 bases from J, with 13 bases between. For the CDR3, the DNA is TGTGCCAGCAGCCAAGATGGGAATAGGGCGAATGAGCAGTTCTTC. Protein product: CASSQDGNRANEQFF.

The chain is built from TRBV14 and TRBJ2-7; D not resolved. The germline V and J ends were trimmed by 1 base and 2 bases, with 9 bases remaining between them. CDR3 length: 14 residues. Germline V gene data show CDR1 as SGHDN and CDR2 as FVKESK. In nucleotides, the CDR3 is TGTGCCAGCAGCCAAGGGGTCATTCCCTACGAGCAGTACTTC. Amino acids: CASSQGVIPYEQYF.

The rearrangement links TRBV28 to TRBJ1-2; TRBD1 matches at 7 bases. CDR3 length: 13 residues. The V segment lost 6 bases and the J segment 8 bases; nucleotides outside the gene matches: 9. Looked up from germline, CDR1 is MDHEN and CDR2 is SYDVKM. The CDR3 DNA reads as TGTGCCAGCAGGCAAGGGGGCTTTGGGGGCTACACCTTC. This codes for CASRQGGFGGYTF.

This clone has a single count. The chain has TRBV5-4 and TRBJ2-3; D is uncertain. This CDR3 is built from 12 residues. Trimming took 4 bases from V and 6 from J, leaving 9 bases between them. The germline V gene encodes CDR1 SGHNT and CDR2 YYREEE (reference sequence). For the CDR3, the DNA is TGTGCCAGCAGCATAGGGTTGGATACGCAGTATTTT. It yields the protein CASSIGLDTQYF.

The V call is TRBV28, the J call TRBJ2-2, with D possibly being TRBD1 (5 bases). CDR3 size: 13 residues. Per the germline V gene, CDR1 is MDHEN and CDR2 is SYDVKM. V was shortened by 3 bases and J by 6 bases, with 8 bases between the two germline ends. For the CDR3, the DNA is TGTGCCAGCAGTTTCCGACAGCCCGGGGAGCTGTTTTTT. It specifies CASSFRQPGELFF.

The CDR3 is CASSFRGPGLSTGELFF. DNA of the CDR3: TGTGCCAGCAGCTTCCGGGGGCCGGGGTTAAGCACCGGGGAGCTGTTTTTT. The chain employs TRBV7-3 and TRBJ2-2; possibly TRBD1 or TRBD2 for D (6 bases each). CDR1 SGHTA and CDR2 FQGTGA come from the germline V gene. The CDR3 consists of 17 residues. The germline V and J ends were trimmed by 3 bases and 4 bases, with 18 bases remaining between them.

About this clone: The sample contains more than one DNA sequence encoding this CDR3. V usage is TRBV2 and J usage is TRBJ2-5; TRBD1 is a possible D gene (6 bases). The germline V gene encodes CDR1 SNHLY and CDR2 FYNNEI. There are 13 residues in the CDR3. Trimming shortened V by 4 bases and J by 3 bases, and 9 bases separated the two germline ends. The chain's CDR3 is CASSGQEKETQYF. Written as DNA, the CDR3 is TGTGCCAGCAGTGGACAGGAAAAAGAGACCCAGTACTTC.

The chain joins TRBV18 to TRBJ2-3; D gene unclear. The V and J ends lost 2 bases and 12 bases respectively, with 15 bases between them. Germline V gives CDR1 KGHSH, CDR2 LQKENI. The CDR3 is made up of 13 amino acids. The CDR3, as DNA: TGTGCCAGCTCACCAGCGATCAGACCCCTTCAGTATTTT. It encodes CASSPAIRPLQYF.

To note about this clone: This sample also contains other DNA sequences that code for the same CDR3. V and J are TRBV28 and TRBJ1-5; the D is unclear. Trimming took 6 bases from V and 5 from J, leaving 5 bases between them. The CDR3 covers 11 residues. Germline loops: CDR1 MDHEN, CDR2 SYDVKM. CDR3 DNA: TGTGCCAGCAGCCGATATCAGCCCCAGCATTTT. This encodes CASSRYQPQHF.